The subject of this entry is one T cell receptor (beta chain). These data belong to a study of blood T cell repertoires in COVID-19. Clones were sequenced by immunoSEQ multiplex PCR, and TCRdb holds only the in-frame ones, with some missing. Of 200,000 to 300,000 clones in the sample, 81% are singletons; the top ten hold 7.9%. CDR3 length equals 12 residues. V lost 4 bases to trimming and J lost 3 bases; unmatched junction nucleotides: 0. The genes are TRBV5-3 and TRBJ2-7, with TRBD2 identical over 8 bases. TRBV5-3 is noted as an ORF with a role that remains uncertain. The TCR comes from a woman older than 75 with acute or convalescent COVID-19. Material: peripheral blood. CDR3 sequence: CARSSGGYEQYF. CDR3 sequence (DNA): TGTGCCAGAAGCAGCGGGGGCTACGAGCAGTACTTC.